These 9 T cell receptor beta chains originate from one sample sequenced in a study of long-term antiretroviral therapy in people with HIV. Sequencing used immunoSEQ v3.0 at survey level. Clones were sequenced by immunoSEQ multiplex PCR, and TCRdb holds only the in-frame ones, with some missing. The sample holds about 31,000 clones, approximately 83% seen once. This specimen was unsorted PBMCs, taken 0.8 years before starting antiretroviral therapy. The receptors were gathered from a man between 18 and 35 years old with HIV.

This clone was counted only a few times. This chain links TRBV7-9 with TRBJ2-7; the D is unclear. Germline lookup yields CDR1 SEHNR and CDR2 FQNEAQ (reference sequence). The CDR3 contains 13 residues. V lost 1 base and J lost 5, with 9 bases in between. The CDR3 region has the DNA TGTGCCAGCAGCTTAGGGCCCTTGGACGAGCAGTACTTC. Translation gives CASSLGPLDEQYF. Full variable domain (outside the CDR3, taken from reference TRBV7-9 and TRBJ2-7): DTGVSQNPRHKITKRGQNVTFRCDPISEHNRLYWYRQTLGQGPEFLTYFQNEAQLEKSRLLSDRFSAERPKGSFSTLEIQRTEQGDSAMYLCASSLGPLDEQYFGPGTRLTVT.

The chain carries TRBV9 and TRBJ2-3, with a possible D match to TRBD2 (7 bases). This CDR3 has 16 residues. Germline V gives CDR1 SGDLS, CDR2 YYNGEE. Trimming removed 0 bases at V and 0 bases at J, with 11 bases between. CDR3 nucleotide sequence: TGTGCCAGCAGCGTAGCGGGGGGACACAGCACAGATACGCAGTATTTT. This gives the protein CASSVAGGHSTDTQYF.

The chain joins TRBV9 to TRBJ2-1, with no clear D. CDR3 length: 16 residues. V was shortened by 2 bases and J by 7 bases, with 19 bases between the two germline ends. Germline lookup yields CDR1 SGDLS and CDR2 YYNGEE. CDR3 nucleotides: TGTGCCAGCAGCGTTAGTGGTTGGGTACCGATAAATGAGCAGTTCTTC. Its protein is CASSVSGWVPINEQFF.

This clone was counted only a few times. This chain connects TRBV7-9 to TRBJ1-6; D is undetermined. Germline V lookup: CDR1 SEHNR, CDR2 FQNEAQ (reference sequence). The CDR3 has 12 residues. Trimming took off 6 bases at V and 9 bases at J, with 9 bases between the two ends. The CDR3 here is CASSSDPSPLHF. The CDR3 region has the DNA TGTGCCAGCAGTTCAGACCCTTCACCCCTCCACTTT.

This sequence joins TRBV5-1 and TRBJ2-1; TRBD2 might be the D (6 bases). This CDR3 is 12 amino acids long. From germline, CDR1 is SGHRS and CDR2 YFSETQ. The germline V and J ends were trimmed by 2 bases and 8 bases, with 8 bases remaining between them. CDR3 in DNA: TGCGCCAGCAGCTTTACGGGAGATGAGCAGTTCTTC. It translates to CASSFTGDEQFF.

This chain connects TRBV6-5 to TRBJ2-1; no firm D call. Trimming stripped 3 bases from V and 4 bases from J, with 7 bases between. This CDR3 is 13 amino acids long. Germline lookup yields CDR1 MNHEY and CDR2 SVGAGI. DNA of the CDR3: TGTGCCAGCAGTTATAGGGCATACAATGAGCAGTTCTTC. Its protein product is CASSYRAYNEQFF.

The rearrangement joins TRBV2 to TRBJ2-1, with 8 nucleotides matching TRBD2. Germline values: CDR1 SNHLY, CDR2 FYNNEI. V lost 7 bases, J lost 0 bases, and 5 bases stayed unmatched. The CDR3 is made up of 15 amino acids. CDR3 sequence: CASTERGSSYNEQFF. The CDR3 nucleotides are TGTGCCAGCACCGAGCGGGGGAGCTCCTACAATGAGCAGTTCTTC.

This chain links TRBV9 with TRBJ2-2; 10 positions agree with TRBD1. Trimming took 5 bases from V and 5 from J; bases not matched to a gene: 6. The CDR3 is made up of 15 amino acids. The germline gives CDR1 SGDLS, CDR2 YYNGEE. In DNA, the CDR3 is TGTGCCAGCAGTCGACAGGGGGCGCTTACCGGGGAGCTGTTTTTT. Its protein is CASSRQGALTGELFF.

J is TRBJ1-5 and V is TRBV2; D unclear. V was trimmed by 11 bases and J by 4 bases, leaving 15 bases between them. Germline lookup yields CDR1 SNHLY and CDR2 FYNNEI. This CDR3 region has 13 residues. The CDR3 DNA is TGTGCCTCCGTCCCCCAGGAGAATCAGCCCCAGCATTTT. This codes for CASVPQENQPQHF.